This passage covers 31 T cell receptor beta chains from one sample sequenced in a study of fetal regulatory T cell absence and autoimmunity. Assay used: immunoSEQ multiplex PCR; TCRdb lists only in-frame clones, some missing. The data hold about 95,000 clones, with less than 80% observed a single time. The sequenced material came from pancreas tissue. These receptors all stem from a male donor with IPEX syndrome.

This clone is medium-sized by share. The chain is built from TRBV11-2 and TRBJ1-6; D is undetermined. Germline V gives CDR1 SGHAT, CDR2 FQNNGV. Between the trimmed V and J ends, which lost 5 bases and 5 bases, there was a span of 16 bases. CDR3 length: 16 amino acids. The CDR3 region has the DNA TGTGCCAGCAGCCAAGCAAGTCACAGAAATAATTCACCCCTCCACTTT. It yields the protein CASSQASHRNNSPLHF.

The chain joins TRBV6-1 to TRBJ2-7; no reliable D call. Germline V gene lookup returns CDR1 MNHNS and CDR2 SASEGT. The V end was cut by 0 bases, the J end by 1 base, with 13 bases between. CDR3 length equals 16 residues. Here the CDR3 DNA reads TGTGCCAGCAGTGAAGCGGTCCGCGGATCGTCCTACGAGCAGTACTTC. Encoded protein: CASSEAVRGSSYEQYF.

This clone turned up a few times. The sample holds other DNA sequences that translate to the same CDR3. The chain employs TRBV7-2 and TRBJ2-7; 11 nucleotides align to TRBD2. CDR1 SGHTA and CDR2 FQGNSA come from the germline V gene. This CDR3 comprises 14 residues. The junction had 1 base not matched to a gene; V was cut back by 2 bases and J by 4 bases. This chain's CDR3 is CASSLLAGGYEQYF. As DNA, the CDR3 is TGTGCCAGCAGCTTACTAGCGGGGGGTTACGAGCAGTACTTC.

The chain is built from TRBV2 and TRBJ2-2; TRBD2 matches at 8 bases. With 6 bases clipped from V and 7 bases from J, the junction kept 7 bases outside the gene matches. The germline CDR1 and CDR2 sequences are SNHLY and FYNNEI. The CDR3 totals 14 residues. As DNA, the CDR3 is TGTGCCAGCAGACTAGCGGAGAGGGTCGGGGAGCTGTTTTTT. This translates into CASRLAERVGELFF.

The DNA of the CDR3 is TGTGCCAGCAGCTCTAGCGGGAGGGCCTACGAGCAGTACTTC. Encoded protein: CASSSSGRAYEQYF. The V gene is TRBV7-9, the J gene TRBJ2-7, with 12 positions matching TRBD2. Germline V CDR1 and CDR2: SEHNR, FQNEAQ (reference sequence). The CDR3 has 14 residues. V dropped 4 bases and J dropped 2; count of bases not matched to a gene: 0.

This sequence joins TRBV4-1 and TRBJ2-2; the match to TRBD2 covers 8 bases. The CDR3 is 16 amino acids. Germline lookup yields CDR1 MGHRA and CDR2 YSYEKL. V gave up 4 bases and J gave up 4 bases; unmatched junction bases: 8. In DNA form, the CDR3 reads TGCGCCAGCAGCCGCCCGGGACTAGATCCCACCGGGGAGCTGTTTTTT. Amino acid sequence: CASSRPGLDPTGELFF.

The rearrangement joins TRBV6-1 to TRBJ2-7; no reliable D call. The germline V gene encodes CDR1 MNHNS and CDR2 SASEGT. V dropped 4 bases and J dropped 3 bases, with 10 bases sitting between them. The CDR3 covers 13 residues. CDR3 in DNA: TGTGCCAGCAGTGTACAGTTACACTACGAGCAGTACTTC. This gives the protein CASSVQLHYEQYF.

Here the CDR3 DNA reads TGTGCCAGCAGCCCCCTTCGGACAGAAGCTTTCTTT. Protein sequence: CASSPLRTEAFF. J is TRBJ1-1 and V is TRBV13; D perhaps matches TRBD1 (5 bases). CDR3 size: 12 residues. Trimming pared 5 bases from V and 8 bases from J, leaving 12 bases between. From germline, CDR1 is PRHDT and CDR2 FYEKMQ (reference sequence).

CDR3 region: CASRLGQGATEAFF. CDR3 coding DNA: TGTGCCAGCAGGTTGGGACAGGGTGCCACTGAAGCTTTCTTT. J is TRBJ1-1 and V is TRBV6-5, with TRBD1 identical over 9 bases. Trimming took 6 bases from V and 4 from J; bases not matched to a gene: 6. The CDR3 runs 14 residues. Looked up from germline, CDR1 is MNHEY and CDR2 is SVGAGI.

This clone was found once. The chain has TRBV2 and TRBJ1-2, with D unresolved. Germline V CDR1 and CDR2: SNHLY, FYNNEI. V dropped 2 bases and J dropped 7 bases, with 11 bases sitting between them. There are 13 residues in the CDR3. The CDR3 nucleotides are TGTGCCAGCAGTGAATTCCGGGGAGGTGGCTACACCTTC. Amino acids: CASSEFRGGGYTF.

The chain employs TRBV5-1 and TRBJ2-5; 12 bases map to TRBD2. The CDR3 is 16 residues long. Germline CDR1 reads SGHRS; CDR2 reads YFSETQ. Losses at the gene ends were 0 bases for V and 5 bases for J; bases not matched to a gene: 5. The CDR3 region has the DNA TGCGCCAGCAGCTTGGCGCTAGCGGGGGGGCCTGAGACCCAGTACTTC. It is translated as CASSLALAGGPETQYF.

CDR3 amino acids: CAWEPGSQSPGANVLTF. CDR3 nucleotides: TGTGCCTGGGAACCGGGATCACAATCGCCTGGGGCCAACGTCCTGACTTTC. The chain combines TRBV30 with TRBJ2-6, with D possibly being TRBD2 (5 bases). The germline V gene encodes CDR1 GTSNPN and CDR2 SVGIG (reference sequence). V was shortened by 5 bases and J by 2 bases, with 19 bases between the two germline ends. This CDR3 is built from 17 residues.

V gene TRBV7-9 combines with J gene TRBJ2-3; the D gene could be TRBD1 or TRBD2 (5 bases each). The CDR3 is 16 residues long. Germline lookup yields CDR1 SEHNR and CDR2 FQNEAQ (reference sequence). V shed 1 base and J shed 6 bases, with 17 bases lying between them. The DNA of the CDR3 is TGTGCCAGCAGCTTAGGGTCTACGGGGCAAACCGATACGCAGTATTTT. It specifies CASSLGSTGQTDTQYF.

The rearrangement joins TRBV19 to TRBJ2-1; TRBD2 might be the D (6 bases). Germline assignment: CDR1 LNHDA and CDR2 SQIVND (reference sequence). CDR3 size: 13 residues. With 4 bases removed from V and 4 bases from J, the gap between germline ends came to 8 bases. The CDR3 DNA follows: TGTGCCAGTAGTAAGGACTATTACAATGAGCAGTTCTTC. It is translated as CASSKDYYNEQFF.

The table lists this clone with a few counts. This sequence joins TRBV11-1 and TRBJ2-7, with a weak D call TRBD1 (6 bases). The CDR3 consists of 11 residues. V was shortened by 5 bases and J by 6 bases, with 8 bases between the two germline ends. Germline V lookup: CDR1 SGHAT, CDR2 FQDESV (reference sequence). This chain's CDR3 is CASSRDTEQYF. The CDR3 DNA reads as TGTGCCAGCAGCAGGGACACCGAGCAGTACTTC.

The gene calls are TRBV19 and TRBJ2-1; TRBD2 matches at 14 bases. From germline, CDR1 is LNHDA and CDR2 SQIVND (reference sequence). The V segment lost 10 bases and the J segment 3 bases; nucleotides outside the gene matches: 8. The length of the CDR3 is 16 residues. The CDR3 DNA reads TGTGCCACCTCTCGACTAGCGGGGGGGCGCTACAATGAGCAGTTCTTC. Amino acids: CATSRLAGGRYNEQFF.

V is TRBV13 and J is TRBJ2-3, with D possibly TRBD2 on 5 matching bases. Trimming removed 1 base from V and 2 bases from J, with 13 bases in between. The germline CDR1 and CDR2 sequences are PRHDT and FYEKMQ (reference sequence). The CDR3 loop spans 16 amino acids. The CDR3 DNA follows: TGTGCCAGCAGCTTAGATCCTGGACTCTACACAGATACGCAGTATTTT. Encoded protein: CASSLDPGLYTDTQYF.

The J gene is TRBJ2-7, the V gene TRBV7-9; 11 nucleotides align to TRBD2. In germline, CDR1 is SEHNR, CDR2 FQNEAQ (reference sequence). V was clipped by 5 bases and J by 4 bases; unmatched bases: 10. The CDR3 totals 16 residues. The CDR3 is CASSMHTSGSGYEQYF. In nucleotides, the CDR3 is TGTGCCAGCAGCATGCATACTAGCGGGAGTGGGTACGAGCAGTACTTC.

As to this clone: A read error may be the cause here, since a much bigger clone is one base away. Distinct nucleotide sequences in the sample also encode this CDR3. The V gene is TRBV29-1, the J gene TRBJ1-1, with no clear D. Germline CDR1 and CDR2: SQVTM and ANQGSEA. Trimming removed 3 bases at V and 1 base at J, with 6 bases between. The CDR3 loop spans 12 amino acids. The CDR3 spells CSVEAGNTEAFF. CDR3 DNA: TGCAGCGTTGAGGCCGGGAACACTGAAGCTTTCTTT.

The CDR3 here is CASSLGLVTSGANVLTF. The CDR3 DNA is TGTGCCAGCTCACTAGGCCTGGTTACGTCTGGGGCCAACGTCCTGACTTTC. This chain joins TRBV18 and TRBJ2-6; the D is unclear. The CDR3 consists of 17 residues. The germline V and J ends were trimmed by 4 bases and 1 base, with 14 bases remaining between them. From germline, CDR1 is KGHSH and CDR2 LQKENI.

The chain joins TRBV29-1 to TRBJ1-1; tentative D call: TRBD1 (5 bases). V shed 7 bases and J shed 1 base, with 10 bases lying between them. Per the germline V gene, CDR1 is SQVTM and CDR2 is ANQGSEA. The CDR3 consists of 12 residues. The CDR3 here is CSGGRENTEAFF. CDR3 sequence (DNA): TGCAGCGGGGGACGGGAGAACACTGAAGCTTTCTTT.

V gene TRBV30 combines with J gene TRBJ2-7; D is perhaps TRBD2 (7 bases). The CDR3 runs to 15 residues. Germline CDR1 is GTSNPN and CDR2 is SVGIG (reference sequence). V lost 1 base to trimming and J lost 0 bases, with 13 bases between them. In DNA form, the CDR3 reads TGTGCCTGGAGTGCGGGGGGCTGGAGCTCCTACGAGCAGTACTTC. It is translated as CAWSAGGWSSYEQYF.

The table lists this clone with a count of one. The genes are TRBV4-2 and TRBJ2-5, with 12 bases identical to TRBD1. This CDR3 comprises 18 residues. The V gene end was trimmed by 4 bases and the J gene end by 4 bases; junction bases not matched to a gene: 13. Looked up from germline, CDR1 is LGHNA and CDR2 is YNFKEQ. The DNA for the CDR3 is TGTGCCAGCAGCCCGGGACAGGGGGCACGGGGGGGCCCAGAGACCCAGTACTTC. This gives the protein CASSPGQGARGGPETQYF.

The chain couples TRBV7-9 to TRBJ2-1, with 7 bases matching TRBD2. J was trimmed by 8 bases and V by 5 bases; bases with no gene match: 12. The CDR3 runs to 15 residues. The V gene's germline CDR1 is SEHNR and CDR2 FQNEAQ (reference sequence). For the CDR3, the DNA is TGTGCCAGCAGCACTACTAGCGCCCCGAGGGATGAGCAGTTCTTC. It translates to CASSTTSAPRDEQFF.

This chain links TRBV15 with TRBJ2-1; TRBD2 aligns across 11 bases. The junction had 5 bases not matched to a gene; V was cut back by 2 bases and J by 5 bases. The CDR3 sequence is 16 residues long. Germline CDR1 reads LNHNV; CDR2 reads YYDKDF (reference sequence). DNA of the CDR3: TGTGCCACCAGCAGATTGAGACTAGCGGGGAACAATGAGCAGTTCTTC. It translates to CATSRLRLAGNNEQFF.

The V call is TRBV27, the J call TRBJ2-5; D is uncertain. The CDR3 sequence is 13 residues long. CDR1 MNHEY and CDR2 SMNVEV come from the germline V gene (reference sequence). V lost 3 bases, J lost 4 bases, and 9 bases lay in between. The CDR3 reads CASSLGDRETQYF. The CDR3 DNA reads as TGTGCCAGCAGTTTGGGTGATCGAGAGACCCAGTACTTC.

V usage is TRBV4-1 and J usage is TRBJ2-2; 8 positions match TRBD2. V lost 0 bases to trimming and J lost 4 bases; unmatched junction nucleotides: 1. CDR1 is MGHRA, CDR2 YSYEKL, per germline. The CDR3 has 15 amino acids. The CDR3 here is CASSQEGLGTGELFF. The CDR3 region has the DNA TGCGCCAGCAGCCAAGAGGGACTAGGCACCGGGGAGCTGTTTTTT.

V and J are TRBV12-2 and TRBJ1-4; the table assigns TRBD1, which was not confirmed against the DNA. TRBV12-2 is shown as a pseudogene. CDR3 length: 15 residues. The CDR3 loop is CASRLRQGKNEKLFF. In DNA form, the CDR3 reads TGTGCAAGTCGCTTAAGACAGGGTAAGAATGAAAAACTGTTTTTT.

J is TRBJ1-1 and V is TRBV5-5, with D tentatively TRBD1 (6 bases). The CDR3 contains 15 residues. Per germline, CDR1 SGHKS and CDR2 YYEKEE (reference sequence). Trimming cost V 3 bases and J 1 base, with 13 bases left between them. The CDR3 region is CASSWGTIKNTEAFF. The DNA of the CDR3 is TGTGCCAGCAGCTGGGGGACAATCAAGAACACTGAAGCTTTCTTT.

The chain carries TRBV7-9 and TRBJ2-3, with D maybe TRBD1 (8 bases). V shed 5 bases and J shed 3 bases, with 21 bases lying between them. The V gene's germline CDR1 is SEHNR and CDR2 FQNEAQ (reference sequence). This CDR3 comprises 17 residues. CDR3 DNA: TGTGCCAGCAGCCCGCGATACAGGGGGGGCGAGACAGATACGCAGTATTTT. It specifies CASSPRYRGGETDTQYF.

The J gene is TRBJ2-3, the V gene TRBV11-3; possibly TRBD2 for D (7 bases). The germline V gene encodes CDR1 SGHNT and CDR2 YENEEA. The V gene lost 5 bases and the J gene lost 3 bases, with 18 bases spanning the gap. The CDR3 is 16 amino acids. The CDR3 reads CASSPLGGGVTDTQYF. Written as DNA, the CDR3 is TGTGCCAGCAGCCCTCTCGGCGGGGGCGTTACAGATACGCAGTATTTT. The entire variable domain, with the rest obtained from reference TRBV11-3 and TRBJ2-3, is as follows: EAGVVQSPRYKIIEKKQPVAFWCNPISGHNTLYWYLQNLGQGPELLIRYENEEAVDDSQLPKDRFSAERLKGVDSTLKIQPAELGDSAVYLCASSPLGGGVTDTQYFGPGTRLTVL.